This T cell receptor (beta chain) was sequenced during a study of blood T cell repertoires in COVID-19. About the research overall: Material from acute and convalescent COVID-19 was sourced from the United States, Italy and Spain. The cDNA or gDNA used as material had been derived from T cells, B-cell-depleted T cells, or PBMCs.

In the study's own analysis: Cell counts per sample came from amplifying reference gene primers. Clones were read by immunoSEQ multiplex PCR, and TCRdb kept only the in-frame ones, dropping some. V, J and clone size reflect that table, while D and trimming were determined from the DNA. This repertoire shows over 200,000 clones, 88% found once; its top ten account for roughly 2.6%. What was sequenced was peripheral blood. This sequence originates from a woman aged 55 to 70 with acute or convalescent COVID-19.

The CDR3 DNA sequence: TGTGCCAGCAGTAAACAGGGGCCAGGTACGCAGTATTTT. Amino acid sequence: CASSKQGPGTQYF. The V and J genes are TRBV6-5 and TRBJ2-3; TRBD1 matches 7 bases. The CDR3 contains 13 residues. CDR1 and CDR2 from the germline V gene are MNHEY and SVGAGI. The V gene end was trimmed by 5 bases and the J gene end by 8 bases; junction bases not matched to a gene: 7.